This TCR beta chain was recovered during a study of shared clonotypes between healthy human individuals. At the level of the study: Donor composition was a couple of women and a few men, aged 18 to 49.

This clone was seen only a few times. Unsorted PBMC samples were amplified in replicate PCRs containing 250 to 350 ng DNA, tens of thousands of T cell genomes. Clones were sequenced by immunoSEQ multiplex PCR, and TCRdb holds only the in-frame ones, with some missing. This table has some 450,000 clones, roughly four fifths appearing once. The TCR sequence derives from a woman aged 40 to 50 in good health. Some clones in this sample may be carry-over from other donors' samples. Sequencing was carried out using PBMCs.

The CDR3 DNA follows: TGTGCCATCAGTGAGGCAGCGGCAACCACAGATACGCAGTATTTT. The encoded protein is CAISEAAATTDTQYF. The chain combines TRBV10-3 with TRBJ2-3; tentatively, D is TRBD2 (5 bases). The CDR3 spans 15 residues. Germline CDR1 reads ENHRY; CDR2 reads SYGVKD. V dropped 2 bases and J dropped 2 bases, with 11 bases sitting between them.